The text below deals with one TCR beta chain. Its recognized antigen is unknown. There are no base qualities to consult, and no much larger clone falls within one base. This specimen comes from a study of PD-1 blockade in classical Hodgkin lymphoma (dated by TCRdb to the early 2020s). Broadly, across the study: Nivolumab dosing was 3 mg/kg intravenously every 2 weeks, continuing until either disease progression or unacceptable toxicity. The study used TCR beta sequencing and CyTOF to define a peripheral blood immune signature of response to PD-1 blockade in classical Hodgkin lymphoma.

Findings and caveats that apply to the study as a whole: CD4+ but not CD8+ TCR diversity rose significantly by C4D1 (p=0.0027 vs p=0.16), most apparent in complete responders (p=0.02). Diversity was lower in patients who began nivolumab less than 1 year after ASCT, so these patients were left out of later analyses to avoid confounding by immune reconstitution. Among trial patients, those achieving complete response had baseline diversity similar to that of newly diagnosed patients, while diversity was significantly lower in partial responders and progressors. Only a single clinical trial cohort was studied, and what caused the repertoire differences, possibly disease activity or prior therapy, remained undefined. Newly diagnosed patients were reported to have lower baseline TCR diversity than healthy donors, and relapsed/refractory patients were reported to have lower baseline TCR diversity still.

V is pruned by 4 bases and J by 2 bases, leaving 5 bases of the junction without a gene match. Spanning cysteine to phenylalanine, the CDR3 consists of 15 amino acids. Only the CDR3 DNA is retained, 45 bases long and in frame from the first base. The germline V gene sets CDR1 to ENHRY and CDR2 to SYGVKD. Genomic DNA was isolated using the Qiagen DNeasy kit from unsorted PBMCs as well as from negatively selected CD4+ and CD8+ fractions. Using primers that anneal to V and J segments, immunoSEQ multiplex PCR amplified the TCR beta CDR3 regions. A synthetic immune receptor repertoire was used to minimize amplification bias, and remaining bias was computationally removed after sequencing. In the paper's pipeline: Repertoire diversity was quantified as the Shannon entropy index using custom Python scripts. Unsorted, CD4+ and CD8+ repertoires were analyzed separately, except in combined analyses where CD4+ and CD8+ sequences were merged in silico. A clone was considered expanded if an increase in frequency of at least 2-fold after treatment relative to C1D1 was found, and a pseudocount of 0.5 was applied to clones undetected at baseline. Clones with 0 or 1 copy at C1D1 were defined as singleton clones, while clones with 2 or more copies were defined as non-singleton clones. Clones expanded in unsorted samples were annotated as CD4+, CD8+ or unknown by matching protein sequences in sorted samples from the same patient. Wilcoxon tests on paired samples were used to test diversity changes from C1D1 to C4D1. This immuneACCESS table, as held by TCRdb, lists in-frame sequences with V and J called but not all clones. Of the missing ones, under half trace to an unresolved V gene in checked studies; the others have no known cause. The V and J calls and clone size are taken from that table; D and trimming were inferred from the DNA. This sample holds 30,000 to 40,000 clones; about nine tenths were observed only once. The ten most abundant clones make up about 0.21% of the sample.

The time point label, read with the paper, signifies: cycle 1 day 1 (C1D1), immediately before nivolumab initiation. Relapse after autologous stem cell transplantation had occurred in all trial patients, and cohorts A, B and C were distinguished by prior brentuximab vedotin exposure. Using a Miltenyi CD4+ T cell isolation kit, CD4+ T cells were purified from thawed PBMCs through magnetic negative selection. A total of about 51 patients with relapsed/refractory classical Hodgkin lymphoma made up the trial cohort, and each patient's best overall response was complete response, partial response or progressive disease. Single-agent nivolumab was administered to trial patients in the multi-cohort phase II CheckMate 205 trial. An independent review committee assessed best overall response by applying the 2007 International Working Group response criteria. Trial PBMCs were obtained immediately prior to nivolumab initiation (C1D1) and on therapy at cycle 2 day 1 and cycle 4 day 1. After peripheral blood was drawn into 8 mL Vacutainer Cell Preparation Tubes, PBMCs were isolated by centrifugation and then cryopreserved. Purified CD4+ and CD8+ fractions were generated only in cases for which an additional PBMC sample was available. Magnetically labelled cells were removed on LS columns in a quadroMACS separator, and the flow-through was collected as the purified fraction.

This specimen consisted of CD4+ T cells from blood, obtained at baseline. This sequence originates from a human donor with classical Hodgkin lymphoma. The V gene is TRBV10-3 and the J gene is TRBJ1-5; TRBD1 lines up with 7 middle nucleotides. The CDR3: CAISGDSWGNQPQHF. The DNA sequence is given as TGTGCCATCAGTGGGGACAGCTGGGGCAATCAGCCCCAGCATTTT.